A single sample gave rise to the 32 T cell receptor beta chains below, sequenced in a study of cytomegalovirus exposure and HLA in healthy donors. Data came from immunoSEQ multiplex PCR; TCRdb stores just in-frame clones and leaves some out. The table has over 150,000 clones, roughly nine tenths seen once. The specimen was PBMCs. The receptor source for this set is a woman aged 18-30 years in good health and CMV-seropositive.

CDR3 nucleotides: TGTGCCACCAGCAGAGGGGGGGGCAAAACCCTTAGGGAGCAGTTCTTC. This sequence encodes CATSRGGGKTLREQFF. J is TRBJ2-1 and V is TRBV15, with D tentatively TRBD2 (7 bases). From germline, CDR1 is LNHNV and CDR2 YYDKDF (reference sequence). The V end was cut by 1 base, the J end by 10 bases, with 20 bases between. There are 16 residues in the CDR3.

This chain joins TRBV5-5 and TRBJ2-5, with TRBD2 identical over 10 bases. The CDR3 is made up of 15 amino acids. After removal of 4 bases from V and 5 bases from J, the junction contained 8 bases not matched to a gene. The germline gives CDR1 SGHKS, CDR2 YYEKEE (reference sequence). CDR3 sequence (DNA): TGTGCCAGCAGCCCCCTAGGGACTAGCGAGGAGACCCAGTACTTC. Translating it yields CASSPLGTSEETQYF.

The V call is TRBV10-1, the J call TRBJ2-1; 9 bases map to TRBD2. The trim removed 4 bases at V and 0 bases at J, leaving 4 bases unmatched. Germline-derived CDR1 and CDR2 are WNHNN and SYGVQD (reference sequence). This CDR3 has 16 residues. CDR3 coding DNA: TGCGCCAGCAGTGTGAGCGGGGGGAGCTCCTACAATGAGCAGTTCTTC. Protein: CASSVSGGSSYNEQFF.

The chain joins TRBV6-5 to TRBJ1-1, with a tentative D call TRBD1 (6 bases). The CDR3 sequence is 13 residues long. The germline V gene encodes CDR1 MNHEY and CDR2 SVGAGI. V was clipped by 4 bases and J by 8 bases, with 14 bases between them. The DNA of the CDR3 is TGTGCCAGCAGTTCCACTTTGGGGGCAGAAGCTTTCTTT. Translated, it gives CASSSTLGAEAFF.

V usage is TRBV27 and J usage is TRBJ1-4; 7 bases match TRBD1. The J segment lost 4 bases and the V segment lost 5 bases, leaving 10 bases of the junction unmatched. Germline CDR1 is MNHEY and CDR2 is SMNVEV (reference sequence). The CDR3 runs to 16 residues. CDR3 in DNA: TGTGCCAGCAGTCCCATCGGGACAGCAAATAATGAAAAACTGTTTTTT. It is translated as CASSPIGTANNEKLFF. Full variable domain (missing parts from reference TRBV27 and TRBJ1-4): EAQVTQNPRYLITVTGKKLTVTCSQNMNHEYMSWYRQDPGLGLRQIYYSMNVEVTDKGDVPEGYKVSRKEKRNFPLILESPSPNQTSLYFCASSPIGTANNEKLFFGSGTQLSVL.

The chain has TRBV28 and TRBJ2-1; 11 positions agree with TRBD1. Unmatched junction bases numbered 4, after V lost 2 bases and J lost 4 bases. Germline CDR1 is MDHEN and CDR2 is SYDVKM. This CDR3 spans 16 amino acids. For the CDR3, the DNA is TGTGCCAGCAGTTTACGTGGGGACAGGGGGTACAATGAGCAGTTCTTC. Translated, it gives CASSLRGDRGYNEQFF.

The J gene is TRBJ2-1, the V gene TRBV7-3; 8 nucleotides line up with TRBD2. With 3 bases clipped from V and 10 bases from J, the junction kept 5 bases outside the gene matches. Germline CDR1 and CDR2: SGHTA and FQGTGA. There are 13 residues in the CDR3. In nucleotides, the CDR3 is TGTGCCAGCAGCTTGCTTAGCGGGACCGAGCAGTTCTTC. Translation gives CASSLLSGTEQFF.

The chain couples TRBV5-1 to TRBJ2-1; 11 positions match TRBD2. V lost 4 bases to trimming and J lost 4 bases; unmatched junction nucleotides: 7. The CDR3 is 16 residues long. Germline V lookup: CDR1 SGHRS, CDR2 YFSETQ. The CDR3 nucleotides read TGCGCCAGCAGCAAAGGAACTAGCGGGGGATACAATGAGCAGTTCTTC. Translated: CASSKGTSGGYNEQFF.

CDR3 loop: CASSPPGLAGTDTQYF. The CDR3 nucleotides read TGTGCCAGCTCACCACCGGGACTAGCGGGCACAGATACGCAGTATTTT. The chain carries TRBV18 and TRBJ2-3; 11 nucleotides align to TRBD2. CDR3 length equals 16 residues. The V gene end was trimmed by 0 bases and the J gene end by 1 base; junction bases not matched to a gene: 0. Germline lookup yields CDR1 KGHSH and CDR2 LQKENI.

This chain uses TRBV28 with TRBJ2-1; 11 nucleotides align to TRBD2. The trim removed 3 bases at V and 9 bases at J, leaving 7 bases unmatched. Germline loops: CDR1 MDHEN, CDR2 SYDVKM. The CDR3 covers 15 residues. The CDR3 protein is CASSLGSGRATEQFF. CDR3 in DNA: TGTGCCAGCAGTTTGGGTAGCGGGAGGGCCACTGAGCAGTTCTTC.

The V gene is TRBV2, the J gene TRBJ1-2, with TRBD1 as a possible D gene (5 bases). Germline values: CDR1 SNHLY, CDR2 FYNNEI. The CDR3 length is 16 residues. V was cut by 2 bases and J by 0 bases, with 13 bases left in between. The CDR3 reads CASSENWGASNYGYTF. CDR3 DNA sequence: TGTGCCAGCAGTGAAAACTGGGGCGCCTCTAACTATGGCTACACCTTC.

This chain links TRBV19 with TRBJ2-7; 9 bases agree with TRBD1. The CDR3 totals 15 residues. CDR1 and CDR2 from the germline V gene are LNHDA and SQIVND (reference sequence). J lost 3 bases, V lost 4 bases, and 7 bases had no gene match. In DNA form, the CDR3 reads TGTGCCAGTAGTACCGCCGGGACAGGGAACTACGAGCAGTACTTC. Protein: CASSTAGTGNYEQYF.

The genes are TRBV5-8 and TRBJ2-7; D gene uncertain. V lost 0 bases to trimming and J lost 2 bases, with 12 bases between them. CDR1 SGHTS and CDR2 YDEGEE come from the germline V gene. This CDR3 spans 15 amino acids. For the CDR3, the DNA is TGTGCCAGCAGCTTGGCCCCGAGCGTCACCTACGAGCAGTACTTC. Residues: CASSLAPSVTYEQYF.

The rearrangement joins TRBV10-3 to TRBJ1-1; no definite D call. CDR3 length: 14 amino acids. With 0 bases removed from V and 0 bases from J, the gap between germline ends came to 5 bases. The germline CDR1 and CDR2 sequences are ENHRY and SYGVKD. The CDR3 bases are TGTGCCATCAGTGAGTCCCGGGTGAACACTGAAGCTTTCTTT. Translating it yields CAISESRVNTEAFF.

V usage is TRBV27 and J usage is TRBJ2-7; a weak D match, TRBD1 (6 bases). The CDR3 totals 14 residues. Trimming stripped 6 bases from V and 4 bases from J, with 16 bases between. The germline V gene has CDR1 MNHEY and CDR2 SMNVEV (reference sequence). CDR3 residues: CASRVTGRWYEQYF. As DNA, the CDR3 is TGTGCCAGCAGGGTAACAGGGCGCTGGTACGAGCAGTACTTC.

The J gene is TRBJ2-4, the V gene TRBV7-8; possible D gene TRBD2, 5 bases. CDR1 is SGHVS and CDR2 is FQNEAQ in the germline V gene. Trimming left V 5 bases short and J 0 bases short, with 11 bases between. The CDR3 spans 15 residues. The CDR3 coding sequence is TGTGCCAGCAGCCCGCCGGGGATAGCCAAAAACATTCAGTACTTC. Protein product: CASSPPGIAKNIQYF.

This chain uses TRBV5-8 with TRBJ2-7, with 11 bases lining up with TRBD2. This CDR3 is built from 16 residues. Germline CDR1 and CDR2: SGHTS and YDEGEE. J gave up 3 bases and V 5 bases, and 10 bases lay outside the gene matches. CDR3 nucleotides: TGTGCCAGCAGGTTCCGAACTAGCGGGAGATACTACGAGCAGTACTTC. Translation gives CASRFRTSGRYYEQYF. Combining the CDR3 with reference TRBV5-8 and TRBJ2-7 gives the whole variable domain EAGVTQSPTHLIKTRGQQATLRCSPISGHTSVYWYQQALGLGLQFLLWYDEGEERNRGNFPPRFSGRQFPNYSSELNVNALELEDSALYLCASRFRTSGRYYEQYFGPGTRLTVT.

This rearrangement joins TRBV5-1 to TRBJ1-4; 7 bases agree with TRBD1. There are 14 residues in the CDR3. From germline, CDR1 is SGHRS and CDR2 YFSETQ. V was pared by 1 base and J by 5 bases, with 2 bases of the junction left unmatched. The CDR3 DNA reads TGCGCCAGCAGCTTGAGACAGGGAAATGAAAAACTGTTTTTT. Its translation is CASSLRQGNEKLFF. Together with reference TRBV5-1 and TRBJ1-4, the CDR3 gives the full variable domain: KAGVTQTPRYLIKTRGQQVTLSCSPISGHRSVSWYQQTPGQGLQFLFEYFSETQRNKGNFPGRFSGRQFSNSRSEMNVSTLELGDSALYLCASSLRQGNEKLFFGSGTQLSVL.

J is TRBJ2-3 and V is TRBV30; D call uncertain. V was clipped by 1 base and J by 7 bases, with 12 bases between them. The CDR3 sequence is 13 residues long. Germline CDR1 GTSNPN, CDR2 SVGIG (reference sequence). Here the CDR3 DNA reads TGTGCCTGGAGTGGGGCCACCGCTTATACGCAGTATTTT. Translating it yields CAWSGATAYTQYF. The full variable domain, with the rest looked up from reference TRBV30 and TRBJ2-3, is SQTIHQWPATLVQPVGSPLSLECTVEGTSNPNLYWYRQAAGRGLQLLFYSVGIGQISSEVPQNLSASRPQDRQFILSSKKLLLSDSGFYLCAWSGATAYTQYFGPGTRLTVL.

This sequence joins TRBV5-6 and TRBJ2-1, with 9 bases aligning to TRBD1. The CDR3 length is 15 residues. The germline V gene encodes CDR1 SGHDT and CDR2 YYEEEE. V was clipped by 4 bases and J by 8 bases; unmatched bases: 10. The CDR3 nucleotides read TGTGCCAGCAGCGCTCTTGGGACAGGGTCGGATGAGCAGTTCTTC. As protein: CASSALGTGSDEQFF.

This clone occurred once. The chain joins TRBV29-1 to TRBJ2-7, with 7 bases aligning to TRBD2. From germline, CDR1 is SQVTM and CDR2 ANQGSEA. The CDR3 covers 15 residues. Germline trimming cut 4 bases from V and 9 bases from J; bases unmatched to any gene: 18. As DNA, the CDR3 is TGCAGCGTTGGTAATCGACTAGCAGGAAATCTTGGGCAGTACTTC. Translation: CSVGNRLAGNLGQYF.

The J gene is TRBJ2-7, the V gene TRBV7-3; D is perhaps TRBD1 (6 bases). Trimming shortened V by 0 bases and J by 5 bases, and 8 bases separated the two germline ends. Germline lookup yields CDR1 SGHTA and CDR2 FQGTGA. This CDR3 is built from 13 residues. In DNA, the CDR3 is TGTGCCAGCAGCTTAACGGGGGCGGACGAGCAGTACTTC. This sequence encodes CASSLTGADEQYF.

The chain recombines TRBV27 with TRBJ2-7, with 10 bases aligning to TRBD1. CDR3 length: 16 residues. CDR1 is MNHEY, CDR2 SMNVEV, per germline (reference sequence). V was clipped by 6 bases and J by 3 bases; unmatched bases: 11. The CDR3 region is CASRSTRQGAVYEQYF. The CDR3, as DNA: TGTGCCAGCAGATCAACACGACAGGGGGCGGTCTACGAGCAGTACTTC.

For the CDR3, the DNA is TGTGCCAGCTCACCAGGAGCGGGAGGCACCTACGAGCAGTACTTC. It specifies CASSPGAGGTYEQYF. The chain carries TRBV18 and TRBJ2-7, with 9 bases lining up with TRBD2. Losses at the gene ends were 2 bases for V and 2 bases for J; bases not matched to a gene: 4. Germline V gene data show CDR1 as KGHSH and CDR2 as LQKENI. The CDR3 loop spans 15 amino acids.

The CDR3 DNA sequence: TGTGCCAGCAGTTTCGGGACAGCCAATGAGCAGTTCTTC. Amino acid sequence: CASSFGTANEQFF. The rearrangement joins TRBV28 to TRBJ2-1, with 7 bases matching TRBD1. CDR1 is MDHEN, CDR2 SYDVKM, per germline. J gave up 6 bases and V 3 bases, and 2 bases lay outside the gene matches. This CDR3 has 13 amino acids.

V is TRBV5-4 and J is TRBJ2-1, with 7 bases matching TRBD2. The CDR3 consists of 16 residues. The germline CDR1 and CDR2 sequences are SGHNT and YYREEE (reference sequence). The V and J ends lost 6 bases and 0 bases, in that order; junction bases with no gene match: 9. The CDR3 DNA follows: TGTGCCAGCATGGATCCGGGAGGACACTCCTACAATGAGCAGTTCTTC. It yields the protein CASMDPGGHSYNEQFF. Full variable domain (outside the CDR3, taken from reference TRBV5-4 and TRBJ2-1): ETGVTQSPTHLIKTRGQQVTLRCSSQSGHNTVSWYQQALGQGPQFIFQYYREEENGRGNFPPRFSGLQFPNYSSELNVNALELDDSALYLCASMDPGGHSYNEQFFGPGTRLTVL.

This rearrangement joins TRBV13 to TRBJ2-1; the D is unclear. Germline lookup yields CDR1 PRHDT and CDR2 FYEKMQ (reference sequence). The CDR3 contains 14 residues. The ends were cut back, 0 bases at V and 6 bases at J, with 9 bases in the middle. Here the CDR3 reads CASSLGPRLNEQFF. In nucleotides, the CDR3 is TGTGCCAGCAGCTTAGGCCCCAGACTCAATGAGCAGTTCTTC. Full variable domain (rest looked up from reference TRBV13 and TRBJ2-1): AAGVIQSPRHLIKEKRETATLKCYPIPRHDTVYWYQQGPGQDPQFLISFYEKMQSDKGSIPDRFSAQQFSDYHSELNMSSLELGDSALYFCASSLGPRLNEQFFGPGTRLTVL.

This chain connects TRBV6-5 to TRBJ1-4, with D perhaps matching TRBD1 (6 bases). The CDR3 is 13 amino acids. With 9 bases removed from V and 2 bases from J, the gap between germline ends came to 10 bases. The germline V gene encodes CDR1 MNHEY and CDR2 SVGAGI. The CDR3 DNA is TGTGCCAGGCAGAGGGGGACTAATGAAAAACTGTTTTTT. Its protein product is CARQRGTNEKLFF.

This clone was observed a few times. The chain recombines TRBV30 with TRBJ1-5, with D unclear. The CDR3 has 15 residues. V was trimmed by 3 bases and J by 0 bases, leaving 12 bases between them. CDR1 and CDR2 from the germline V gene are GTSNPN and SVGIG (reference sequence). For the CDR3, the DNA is TGTGCCTGGAGCGGCAGAGGCTATAGCAATCAGCCCCAGCATTTT. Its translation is CAWSGRGYSNQPQHF.

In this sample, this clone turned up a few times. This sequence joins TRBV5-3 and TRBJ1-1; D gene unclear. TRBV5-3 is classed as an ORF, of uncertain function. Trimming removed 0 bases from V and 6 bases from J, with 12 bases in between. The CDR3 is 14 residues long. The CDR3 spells CARSLGRRYAEAFF. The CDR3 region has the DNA TGTGCCAGAAGCTTGGGGCGCAGGTACGCTGAAGCTTTCTTT.

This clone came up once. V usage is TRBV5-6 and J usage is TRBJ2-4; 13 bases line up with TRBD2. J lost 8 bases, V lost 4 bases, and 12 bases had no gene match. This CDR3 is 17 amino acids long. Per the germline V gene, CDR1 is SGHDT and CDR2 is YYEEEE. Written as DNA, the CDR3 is TGTGCCAGCAGCCAGCGGACTAGCGGGAGTTTCACGGACATTCAGTACTTC. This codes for CASSQRTSGSFTDIQYF.

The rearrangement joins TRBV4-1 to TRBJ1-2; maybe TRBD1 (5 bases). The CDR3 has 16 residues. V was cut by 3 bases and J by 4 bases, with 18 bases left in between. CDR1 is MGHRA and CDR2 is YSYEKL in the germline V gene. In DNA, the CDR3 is TGCGCCAGCAGCCACCTAGGGCAGGGTCTACCCTATGGCTACACCTTC. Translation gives CASSHLGQGLPYGYTF.